The clone carrying this T cell receptor beta chain was seen repeatedly, ten times or more. Its matching antigen is unknown. The study, taken as a whole, reports: Tumor memory CD4+ T cell TCR gene usage was found to cluster with blood and lymph node memory CD4+ cells and with lymph node naive CD4+ cells. Tumor-infiltrating Treg TCR alpha and beta sequences overlapped most with tumor naive CD4+ T cells, then blood naive. The larger cohort examined one V-J beta rearrangement, not whole repertoires.

Germline loops: CDR1 SGDLS, CDR2 YYNGEE. CDR3 size: 14 residues. V dropped 0 bases and J dropped 12; count of bases not matched to a gene: 4. Semi-nested PCR with Nested Universal Primer A followed constant-region reverse priming of full-length variable regions. TCRdb itself ran the 5' RACE reads through MiXCR, one entry per CDR3 protein. The sample has about 40,000 distinct CDR3 sequences; roughly 23% are singletons. The sorted Tregs were CD4+CD25+CD127-/low cells. Material for sequencing was Tregs sorted from a lymph node. The receptor was isolated from a female donor with breast cancer. The gene calls are TRBV9 and TRBJ2-1; 12 nucleotides align to TRBD2. The DNA of the CDR3 is TGTGCCAGCAGCGTAGGTTCTAGCGGGAGGGGGCAGTTCTTC. Translated: CASSVGSSGRGQFF.